Presented here are 15 T cell receptor beta chains from one specimen sequenced in a study of OX40 agonist ivuxolimab in advanced cancers. TCRdb keeps only in-frame clones here, not all; method: immunoSEQ multiplex PCR. The table includes about 68,000 clones, more than 85% detected once. The sequencing used CD4+ or CD8+ T cells sorted from blood, collected in a trial of the OX40 agonist ivuxolimab. These receptors came from an adult with an advanced solid tumor such as melanoma, head and neck, liver or kidney cancer.

V is TRBV5-1 and J is TRBJ1-2; the D gene is possibly TRBD1 (5 bases). The CDR3 spans 15 residues. V lost 3 bases to trimming and J lost 7 bases, with 19 bases between them. Germline CDR1 SGHRS, CDR2 YFSETQ. The DNA of the CDR3 is TGCGCCAGCAGCTCCCGCCAGGGCCTAAGTGGTGGCTACACCTTC. Translating gives CASSSRQGLSGGYTF.

The rearrangement links TRBV6-5 to TRBJ2-7; D is undetermined. V was shortened by 6 bases and J by 4 bases, with 7 bases between the two germline ends. Germline assignment: CDR1 MNHEY and CDR2 SVGAGI. The CDR3 runs to 11 residues. This chain's CDR3 is CASRHLYEQYF. Here the CDR3 DNA reads TGTGCCAGCAGGCATCTTTACGAGCAGTACTTC.

The chain combines TRBV5-1 with TRBJ1-1; D unclear. The CDR3 loop spans 14 amino acids. Germline-derived CDR1 and CDR2 are SGHRS and YFSETQ. Trimming shortened V by 4 bases and J by 0 bases, and 10 bases separated the two germline ends. DNA of the CDR3: TGCGCCAGCAGCGTACTGACTGTGAACACTGAAGCTTTCTTT. It codes for CASSVLTVNTEAFF.

The chain links TRBV5-1 to TRBJ2-7, with 11 positions matching TRBD2. The V gene end was trimmed by 3 bases and the J gene end by 2 bases; junction bases not matched to a gene: 4. The length of the CDR3 is 15 residues. The germline CDR1 and CDR2 sequences are SGHRS and YFSETQ. In DNA form, the CDR3 reads TGCGCCAGCAGCTGGATAGCGGGAGGGACCTACGAGCAGTACTTC. Amino acid sequence: CASSWIAGGTYEQYF.

The chain joins TRBV30 to TRBJ2-5, with D perhaps matching TRBD1 (6 bases). Trimming removed 2 bases at V and 2 bases at J, with 15 bases between. This CDR3 comprises 15 residues. Germline V gives CDR1 GTSNPN, CDR2 SVGIG (reference sequence). CDR3 sequence: CAWSRGSGLQETQYF. The CDR3 DNA is TGTGCCTGGAGTAGGGGGAGTGGGCTTCAAGAGACCCAGTACTTC.

V usage is TRBV29-1 and J usage is TRBJ2-7, with a tentative D call TRBD1 (6 bases). CDR1 and CDR2 from the germline V gene are SQVTM and ANQGSEA. V was shortened by 2 bases and J by 6 bases, with 17 bases between the two germline ends. This CDR3 is built from 14 residues. The CDR3 region is CSVEYTVGALEQYF. CDR3 bases: TGCAGCGTTGAATACACGGTGGGGGCGCTCGAGCAGTACTTC.

The V gene is TRBV27, the J gene TRBJ1-5; the D gene is possibly TRBD1 (5 bases). CDR1 and CDR2 (germline): MNHEY, SMNVEV (reference sequence). V was trimmed by 5 bases and J by 5 bases, leaving 10 bases between them. There are 13 residues in the CDR3. The CDR3 DNA reads TGTGCCAGCAGTCCGGGACGATATCAGCCCCAGCATTTT. Its translation is CASSPGRYQPQHF.

This rearrangement joins TRBV30 to TRBJ1-5; D is possibly TRBD1 (6 bases). The CDR3 has 15 residues. The germline V gene encodes CDR1 GTSNPN and CDR2 SVGIG (reference sequence). Trimming stripped 2 bases from V and 5 bases from J, with 16 bases between. CDR3 region: CAWSTLQGYDQPQHF. CDR3 DNA sequence: TGTGCCTGGAGTACACTACAGGGATATGATCAGCCCCAGCATTTT.

CDR3 amino acids: CASSVDPTGPYGYTF. The DNA of the CDR3 is TGTGCCAGCAGCGTAGACCCGACAGGCCCCTATGGCTACACCTTC. The chain carries TRBV9 and TRBJ1-2; the D gene is possibly TRBD1 (6 bases). CDR3 length: 15 amino acids. V lost 0 bases to trimming and J lost 4 bases, with 13 bases between them. Germline CDR1 is SGDLS and CDR2 is YYNGEE.

V and J are TRBV5-1 and TRBJ1-1; no clear D. The germline V and J ends were trimmed by 0 bases and 8 bases, with 14 bases remaining between them. CDR1 SGHRS and CDR2 YFSETQ come from the germline V gene. The CDR3 is made up of 14 amino acids. The CDR3 DNA reads as TGCGCCAGCAGCTTGGGCTCAGGCATTAGAGAAGCTTTCTTT. Translating gives CASSLGSGIREAFF.

The rearrangement joins TRBV14 to TRBJ2-7; D might be TRBD1 (6 bases). Germline-derived CDR1 and CDR2 are SGHDN and FVKESK. This CDR3 region has 15 residues. V lost 0 bases and J 6 bases, leaving 15 bases between the germline ends. This CDR3 reads CASSQDPQGIAEQYF. The CDR3, as DNA: TGTGCCAGCAGCCAAGATCCACAGGGTATCGCCGAGCAGTACTTC.

J is TRBJ2-4 and V is TRBV27; 11 bases match TRBD1. J was trimmed by 1 base and V by 5 bases; bases with no gene match: 13. This CDR3 spans 19 amino acids. CDR1 is MNHEY and CDR2 is SMNVEV in the germline V gene (reference sequence). The CDR3 nucleotides are TGTGCCAGCAGTCGAACTGGTCCGGGACAGGGGGTTGCCAAAAACATTCAGTACTTC. Translated, it gives CASSRTGPGQGVAKNIQYF.

This chain connects TRBV27 to TRBJ1-3; D may be TRBD1 (5 bases). Trimming cost V 0 bases and J 1 base, with 10 bases left between them. There are 16 residues in the CDR3. Looked up from germline, CDR1 is MNHEY and CDR2 is SMNVEV (reference sequence). As DNA, the CDR3 is TGTGCCAGCAGTTTATCGGGGCCCCTATCTGGAAACACCATATATTTT. It translates to CASSLSGPLSGNTIYF.

The gene calls are TRBV6-5 and TRBJ1-5; D gene uncertain. The CDR3 is 13 amino acids. Looked up from germline, CDR1 is MNHEY and CDR2 is SVGAGI. V was pared by 0 bases and J by 7 bases, with 7 bases between. CDR3 in amino acids: CASSYSADQPQHF. The CDR3 nucleotides read TGTGCCAGCAGTTACTCGGCGGACCAGCCCCAGCATTTT.

The chain links TRBV7-8 to TRBJ2-2; no clear D. The CDR3 sequence is 15 residues long. Germline lookup yields CDR1 SGHVS and CDR2 FQNEAQ. V was trimmed by 5 bases and J by 1 base, leaving 11 bases between them. This CDR3 is CASSPLDGNTGELFF. The CDR3 DNA reads as TGTGCCAGCAGCCCCCTGGACGGGAACACCGGGGAGCTGTTTTTT.